One sample yielded the 26 T cell receptor beta chains listed below, sequenced in a study of cytomegalovirus exposure and HLA in healthy donors. Primers: 60 Vbeta forward and 13 Jbeta reverse. Sequencing was performed with immunoSEQ multiplex PCR; in TCRdb, only in-frame clones are kept and a portion is missing. The sample comprises 150,000 or so clones, more than 60% of which are singletons, and approximately 13% rests with the top ten. The sample taken for sequencing was PBMCs. All receptors come from a man aged 35 to 55 in good health and CMV-seropositive.

This clone was recorded only once. The junction differs from germline at one of its ends, possibly a read error. This sample includes further DNA sequences coding for the same CDR3. The gene calls are TRBV2 and TRBJ2-7; no clear D. This CDR3 is 12 amino acids long. CDR1 and CDR2 from the germline V gene are SNHLY and FYNNEI. As DNA, the CDR3 is TGTGCCAGCAGTGAAGCAGTGCGCGAGCAATACTTC. Encoded protein: CASSEAVREQYF.

This chain's CDR3 is CASSLGTGRSRSYEQYF. The CDR3 bases are TGTGCCAGCAGCTTAGGGACAGGGAGGAGCCGCTCCTACGAGCAGTACTTC. This chain connects TRBV7-8 to TRBJ2-7; TRBD1 agrees at 8 bases. V trimming: 1 base; J trimming: 0 bases; junction bases outside the gene matches: 8. This CDR3 spans 17 amino acids. CDR1 is SGHVS, CDR2 FQNEAQ, per germline.

The chain combines TRBV5-4 with TRBJ2-3, with 8 bases lining up with TRBD2. The CDR3 spans 15 residues. The junction had 3 bases not matched to a gene; V was cut back by 1 base and J by 2 bases. CDR1 and CDR2 (germline): SGHNT, YYREEE (reference sequence). The CDR3 here is CASSLKLAATDTQYF. The CDR3 coding sequence is TGTGCCAGCAGCTTGAAACTAGCGGCCACAGATACGCAGTATTTT.

The V and J genes are TRBV14 and TRBJ1-3; the D gene is possibly TRBD1 (5 bases). This CDR3 has 15 residues. The V gene lost 2 bases and the J gene lost 4 bases, with 12 bases spanning the gap. Germline V gene data show CDR1 as SGHDN and CDR2 as FVKESK. The chain's CDR3 is CASSQPRGFGNTIYF. As DNA, the CDR3 is TGTGCCAGCAGCCAACCCCGGGGGTTCGGAAACACCATATATTTT.

To note about this clone: Relative to the germline gene, one junction end is altered; a read error may explain this. This chain links TRBV7-9 with TRBJ2-2; the D gene is possibly TRBD1 (6 bases). Germline CDR1 is SEHNR and CDR2 is FQNEAQ (reference sequence). The CDR3 runs to 15 residues. This chain's CDR3 is CSSSSTGSDTGELFF. The CDR3 DNA reads as TGTTCCAGCAGCTCAACAGGGTCGGACACCGGGGAGCTGTTTTTT.

This chain joins TRBV15 and TRBJ1-1; 8 positions match TRBD1. Looked up from germline, CDR1 is LNHNV and CDR2 is YYDKDF (reference sequence). The CDR3 loop spans 17 amino acids. The ends lost 3 bases at V and 1 base at J; junction bases unmatched: 10. The CDR3 sequence is CATSRFLVGTGNTEAFF. The CDR3 coding sequence is TGTGCCACCAGCAGGTTTTTAGTCGGGACAGGGAACACTGAAGCTTTCTTT.

The rearrangement joins TRBV15 to TRBJ2-2, with 8 bases matching TRBD2. The CDR3 covers 15 residues. The V segment lost 4 bases and the J segment 2 bases; nucleotides outside the gene matches: 3. Germline CDR1 is LNHNV and CDR2 is YYDKDF (reference sequence). For the CDR3, the DNA is TGTGCCACCAGCAAGACTAGCGACAACACCGGGGAGCTGTTTTTT. This translates into CATSKTSDNTGELFF.

Here the CDR3 reads CASSYDWRASYEQYF. The CDR3, as DNA: TGTGCCAGCAGCTACGACTGGCGTGCGTCCTACGAGCAGTACTTC. The V and J genes are TRBV5-5 and TRBJ2-7; no reliable D call. The V end was cut by 3 bases, the J end by 1 base, with 14 bases between. CDR3 length equals 15 residues. CDR1 is SGHKS and CDR2 is YYEKEE in the germline V gene (reference sequence).

The rearrangement links TRBV19 to TRBJ1-1; D is uncertain. The germline CDR1 and CDR2 sequences are LNHDA and SQIVND (reference sequence). Deletions cut 6 bases from V and 1 base from J, with 9 bases between. This CDR3 is 13 amino acids long. The CDR3 DNA follows: TGTGCCAGTAGCCAGCAGCGGAACACTGAAGCTTTCTTT. It is translated as CASSQQRNTEAFF.

The DNA of the CDR3 is TGTGCCAGCAGCCCCAGCGGGAGGGCGGGGACCGGGGAGCTGTTTTTT. This codes for CASSPSGRAGTGELFF. V is TRBV2 and J is TRBJ2-2; 10 bases map to TRBD2. The CDR3 sequence is 16 residues long. Trimming removed 6 bases from V and 5 bases from J; junction bases left unmatched: 9. Germline V CDR1 and CDR2: SNHLY, FYNNEI.

The chain links TRBV28 to TRBJ2-1, with a weak D call TRBD2 (5 bases). The CDR3 has 15 residues. V was cut by 7 bases and J by 8 bases, with 21 bases left in between. Germline CDR1 reads MDHEN; CDR2 reads SYDVKM. The CDR3 DNA reads TGTGCCAGCACTTCCTCACGCAGAGGGTTAGATGAGCAGTTCTTC. Translated: CASTSSRRGLDEQFF.

V and J are TRBV19 and TRBJ1-5; 9 positions agree with TRBD1. Germline trimming cut 6 bases from V and 4 bases from J; bases unmatched to any gene: 7. Per germline, CDR1 LNHDA and CDR2 SQIVND (reference sequence). This CDR3 is 15 amino acids long. CDR3 bases: TGTGCCAGTAGGAGGGACAGGGATTCAAATCAGCCCCAGCATTTT. Translated, it gives CASRRDRDSNQPQHF.

This chain links TRBV5-4 with TRBJ1-1; D may be TRBD1 (5 bases). Germline CDR1 is SGHNT and CDR2 is YYREEE (reference sequence). Deletions cut 3 bases from V and 1 base from J, with 7 bases between. The CDR3 covers 13 residues. CDR3 in amino acids: CASSSGQNTEAFF. The CDR3 coding sequence is TGTGCCAGCAGCTCCGGACAGAACACTGAAGCTTTCTTT.

This chain connects TRBV11-2 to TRBJ2-3; 9 bases fit TRBD2. CDR3 length equals 14 residues. The J segment lost 11 bases and the V segment lost 7 bases, leaving 13 bases of the junction unmatched. Germline loops: CDR1 SGHAT, CDR2 FQNNGV. CDR3 amino acids: CASKRGNSGSRQYF. The CDR3 DNA follows: TGTGCCAGCAAAAGGGGGAATAGCGGGAGTCGGCAGTATTTT. The whole variable domain, filled in from reference TRBV11-2 and TRBJ2-3, reads EAGVAQSPRYKIIEKRQSVAFWCNPISGHATLYWYQQILGQGPKLLIQFQNNGVVDDSQLPKDRFSAERLKGVDSTLKIQPAKLEDSAVYLCASKRGNSGSRQYFGPGTRLTVL.

This clone has just one count. The CDR3: CASSPGWTGNGAQHF. The CDR3 DNA follows: TGTGCCAGCAGCCCGGGGTGGACAGGGAACGGCGCCCAGCATTTT. The J gene is TRBJ1-5, the V gene TRBV6-6, with 8 bases lining up with TRBD1. The length of the CDR3 is 15 residues. V dropped 6 bases and J dropped 11; count of bases not matched to a gene: 15. Germline V gives CDR1 MNHNY, CDR2 SVGAGI (reference sequence).

The rearrangement links TRBV10-3 to TRBJ1-1; D not certain. V was shortened by 4 bases and J by 0 bases, with 9 bases between the two germline ends. Germline V gene sequence: CDR1 ENHRY, CDR2 SYGVKD. The CDR3 loop spans 14 amino acids. CDR3 sequence (DNA): TGTGCCATCAGTGGTGGGGAGTTGAACACTGAAGCTTTCTTT. Residues: CAISGGELNTEAFF.

The gene calls are TRBV6-1 and TRBJ1-5; the match to TRBD1 covers 7 bases. This CDR3 spans 14 amino acids. The ends lost 4 bases at V and 7 bases at J; junction bases unmatched: 7. Germline CDR1 reads MNHNS; CDR2 reads SASEGT. The CDR3 is CASSVSGGLQPQHF. Here the CDR3 DNA reads TGTGCCAGCAGTGTCTCAGGGGGTTTGCAGCCCCAGCATTTT.

This clone was detected a few times. This rearrangement joins TRBV10-1 to TRBJ2-5, with D tentatively TRBD2 (6 bases). With the DNA end fitting TRBJ2-7 better, the J assignment may be wrong. Germline assignment: CDR1 WNHNN and CDR2 SYGVQD (reference sequence). The CDR3 totals 16 residues. Written as DNA, the CDR3 is TGCGCCAGCAGTGACGGGGGTCGGGGCGGTTCCTACGAGCAGTACTTC. It is translated as CASSDGGRGGSYEQYF.

The rearrangement uses TRBV18 and TRBJ2-7, with D possibly TRBD1 on 5 matching bases. V was shortened by 2 bases and J by 1 base, with 9 bases between the two germline ends. This CDR3 has 14 amino acids. Germline V gene sequence: CDR1 KGHSH, CDR2 LQKENI. The CDR3 DNA reads as TGTGCCAGCTCACCAAGGTCAGGGTCCTACGAGCAGTACTTC. Amino acids: CASSPRSGSYEQYF.

V and J are TRBV7-9 and TRBJ1-6; tentatively, D is TRBD1 (6 bases). The CDR3 length is 15 residues. V was clipped by 1 base and J by 7 bases, with 11 bases between them. Germline loops: CDR1 SEHNR, CDR2 FQNEAQ (reference sequence). Written as DNA, the CDR3 is TGTGCCAGCAGCTTAGGGTTAACAGGGAATTCACCCCTCCACTTT. It is translated as CASSLGLTGNSPLHF.

This chain connects TRBV5-6 to TRBJ2-7, with D possibly being TRBD2 (5 bases). The CDR3 is made up of 11 amino acids. The V end lost 4 bases, the J end lost 4 bases, and 6 bases lay between the germline ends. The germline CDR1 and CDR2 sequences are SGHDT and YYEEEE. As DNA, the CDR3 is TGTGCCAGCAGCCGCGGGTACGAGCAGTACTTC. Translation: CASSRGYEQYF.

CDR3 sequence (DNA): TGTGCCAGCAGCCTACAGGGGGCTAATGAAAAACTGTTTTTT. Amino acid sequence: CASSLQGANEKLFF. V gene TRBV5-4 combines with J gene TRBJ1-4; 8 bases map to TRBD1. The CDR3 length is 14 residues. From germline, CDR1 is SGHNT and CDR2 YYREEE (reference sequence). Trimming took 4 bases from V and 3 from J; bases not matched to a gene: 2. The full variable domain, rest sourced from reference TRBV5-4 and TRBJ1-4, is ETGVTQSPTHLIKTRGQQVTLRCSSQSGHNTVSWYQQALGQGPQFIFQYYREEENGRGNFPPRFSGLQFPNYSSELNVNALELDDSALYLCASSLQGANEKLFFGSGTQLSVL.

The V and J genes are TRBV4-1 and TRBJ2-3, with D tentatively TRBD2 (5 bases). Germline loops: CDR1 MGHRA, CDR2 YSYEKL. V was trimmed by 4 bases and J by 4 bases, leaving 18 bases between them. This CDR3 region has 16 residues. The CDR3 DNA sequence: TGCGCCAGCAGCCTTACGCGGACCAGAGGGCCAGATACGCAGTATTTT. This codes for CASSLTRTRGPDTQYF.

Comment on this clone: Its ends do not fully match the called genes, so a read error is possible. The chain joins TRBV19 to TRBJ2-1, with 11 bases aligning to TRBD2. Germline values: CDR1 LNHDA, CDR2 SQIVND (reference sequence). The CDR3 is 14 amino acids. The CDR3 region is CASTRSGRGNGQFF. CDR3 bases: TGTGCCAGTACCCGTAGCGGGAGGGGGAATGGGCAGTTCTTC.

The chain recombines TRBV7-7 with TRBJ2-2, with D perhaps TRBD2 (6 bases). Germline-derived CDR1 and CDR2 are SSHAT and FNYEAQ (reference sequence). The CDR3 totals 18 residues. V lost 5 bases and J 3 bases, leaving 22 bases between the germline ends. This CDR3 reads CASSPAPTRAGYTGELFF. CDR3 coding DNA: TGTGCCAGCAGCCCCGCTCCAACACGGGCGGGGTACACCGGGGAGCTGTTTTTT.

The CDR3 loop reads CASTSGVLRGTEAFF. The CDR3 DNA sequence: TGTGCCAGCACCTCTGGGGTACTTCGGGGCACTGAAGCTTTCTTT. The V and J genes are TRBV5-4 and TRBJ1-1, with D uncertain. This CDR3 spans 15 amino acids. The germline gives CDR1 SGHNT, CDR2 YYREEE (reference sequence). V was clipped by 6 bases and J by 4 bases, with 19 bases between them.